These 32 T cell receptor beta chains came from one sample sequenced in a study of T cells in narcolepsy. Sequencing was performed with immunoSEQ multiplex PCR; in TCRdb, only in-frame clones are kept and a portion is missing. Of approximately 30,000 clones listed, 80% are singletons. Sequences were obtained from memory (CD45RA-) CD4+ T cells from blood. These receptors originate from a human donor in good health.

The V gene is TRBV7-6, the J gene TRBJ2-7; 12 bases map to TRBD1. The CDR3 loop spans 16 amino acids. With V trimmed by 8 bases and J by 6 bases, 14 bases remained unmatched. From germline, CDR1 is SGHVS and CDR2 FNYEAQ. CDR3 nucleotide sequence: TGTGCCAGCGGCCTTCGCTTAGGGACAGGGGGCTCCGAGCAGTACTTC. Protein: CASGLRLGTGGSEQYF.

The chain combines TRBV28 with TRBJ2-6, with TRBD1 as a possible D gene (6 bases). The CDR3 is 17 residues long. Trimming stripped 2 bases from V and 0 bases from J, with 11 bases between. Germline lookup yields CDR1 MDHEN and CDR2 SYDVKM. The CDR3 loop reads CASSLPGQFSGANVLTF. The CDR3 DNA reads TGTGCCAGCAGTTTACCCGGACAGTTCTCTGGGGCCAACGTCCTGACTTTC.

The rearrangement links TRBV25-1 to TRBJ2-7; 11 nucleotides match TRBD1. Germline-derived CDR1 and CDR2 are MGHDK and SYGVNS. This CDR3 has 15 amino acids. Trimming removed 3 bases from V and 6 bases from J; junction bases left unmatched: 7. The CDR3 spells CASSEPGTGGGEQYF. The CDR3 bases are TGTGCCAGCAGTGAGCCCGGGACAGGGGGGGGCGAGCAGTACTTC.

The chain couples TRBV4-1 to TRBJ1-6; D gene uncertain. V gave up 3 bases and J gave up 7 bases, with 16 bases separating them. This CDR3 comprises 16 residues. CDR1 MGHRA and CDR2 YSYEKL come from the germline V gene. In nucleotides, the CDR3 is TGCGCCAGCAGCCAGTTTGTGGGTCTTAAGAATTCACCCCTCCACTTT. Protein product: CASSQFVGLKNSPLHF.

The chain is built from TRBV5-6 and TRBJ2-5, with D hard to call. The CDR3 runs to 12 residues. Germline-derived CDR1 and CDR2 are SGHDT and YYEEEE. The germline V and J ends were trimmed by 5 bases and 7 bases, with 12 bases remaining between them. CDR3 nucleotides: TGTGCCAGCAGTTCCCCTGGCGGGACCCAGTACTTC. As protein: CASSSPGGTQYF.

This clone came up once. CDR3 protein: CASSLELAGGHNEQFF. As DNA, the CDR3 is TGTGCCAGCAGCTTAGAACTAGCGGGGGGGCACAATGAGCAGTTCTTC. The chain combines TRBV7-8 with TRBJ2-1; 13 bases line up with TRBD2. The length of the CDR3 is 16 residues. V gave up 1 base and J gave up 5 bases; unmatched junction bases: 2. Germline V gene sequence: CDR1 SGHVS, CDR2 FQNEAQ.

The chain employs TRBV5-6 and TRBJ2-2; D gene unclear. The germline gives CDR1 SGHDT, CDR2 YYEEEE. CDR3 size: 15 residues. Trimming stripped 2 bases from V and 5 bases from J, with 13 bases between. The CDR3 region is CASSFVDLGTGELFF. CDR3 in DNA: TGTGCCAGCAGCTTTGTGGATTTGGGAACCGGGGAGCTGTTTTTT.

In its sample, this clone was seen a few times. The CDR3 sequence: CASSQGRRRGSSGNTIYF. CDR3 sequence (DNA): TGCGCCAGCAGCCAAGGGCGGCGGAGAGGAAGCTCTGGAAACACCATATATTTT. This chain joins TRBV4-1 and TRBJ1-3; D remains ambiguous. This CDR3 is 18 amino acids long. The V and J ends lost 1 base and 0 bases respectively, with 16 bases between them. Germline CDR1 and CDR2: MGHRA and YSYEKL.

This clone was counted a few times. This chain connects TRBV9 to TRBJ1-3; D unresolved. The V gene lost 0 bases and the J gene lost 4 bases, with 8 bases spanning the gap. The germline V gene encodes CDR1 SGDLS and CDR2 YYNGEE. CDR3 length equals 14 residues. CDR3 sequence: CASSVGPGGNTIYF. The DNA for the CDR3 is TGTGCCAGCAGCGTAGGACCGGGAGGAAACACCATATATTTT.

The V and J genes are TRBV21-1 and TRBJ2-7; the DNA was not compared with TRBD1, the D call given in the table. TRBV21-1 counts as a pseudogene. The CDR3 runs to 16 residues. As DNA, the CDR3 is TGTGCCAGCAGCAAAGGCGAGGGGCAGGGGGCGTTCGAGCAGTACTTC. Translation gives CASSKGEGQGAFEQYF.

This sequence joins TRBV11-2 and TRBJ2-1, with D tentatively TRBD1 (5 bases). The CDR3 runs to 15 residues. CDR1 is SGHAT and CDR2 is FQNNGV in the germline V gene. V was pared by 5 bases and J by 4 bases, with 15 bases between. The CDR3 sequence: CASSPRQSLYNEQFF. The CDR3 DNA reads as TGTGCCAGCAGCCCCAGACAGAGTTTATACAATGAGCAGTTCTTC.

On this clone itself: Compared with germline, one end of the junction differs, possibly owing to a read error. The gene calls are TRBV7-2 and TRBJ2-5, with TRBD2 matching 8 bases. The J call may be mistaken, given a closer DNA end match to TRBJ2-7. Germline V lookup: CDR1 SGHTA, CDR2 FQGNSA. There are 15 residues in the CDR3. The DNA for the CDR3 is TGTGCCAGCAGCCTAGCTAGCGGGCTACTTTACGAGCAGTACTTC. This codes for CASSLASGLLYEQYF.

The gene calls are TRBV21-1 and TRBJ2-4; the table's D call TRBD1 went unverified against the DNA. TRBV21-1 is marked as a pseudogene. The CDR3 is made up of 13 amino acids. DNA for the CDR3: TGTGCCAGCAGCACTCAGGGGGCGGACATTCAGTACTTC. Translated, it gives CASSTQGADIQYF.

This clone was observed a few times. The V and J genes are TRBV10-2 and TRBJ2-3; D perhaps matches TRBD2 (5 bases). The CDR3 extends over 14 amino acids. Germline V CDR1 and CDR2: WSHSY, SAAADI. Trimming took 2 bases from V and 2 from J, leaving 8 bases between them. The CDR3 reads CASSEAGPTDTQYF. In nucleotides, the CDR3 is TGCGCCAGCAGTGAGGCGGGCCCCACAGATACGCAGTATTTT.

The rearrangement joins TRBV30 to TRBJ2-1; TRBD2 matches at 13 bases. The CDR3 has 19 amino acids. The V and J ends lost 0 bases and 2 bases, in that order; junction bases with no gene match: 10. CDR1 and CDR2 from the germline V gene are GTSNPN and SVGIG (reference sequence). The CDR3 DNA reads TGTGCCTGGAGTGTACAATATTGGACTAGCGGGAGTCCCTACAATGAGCAGTTCTTC. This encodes CAWSVQYWTSGSPYNEQFF.

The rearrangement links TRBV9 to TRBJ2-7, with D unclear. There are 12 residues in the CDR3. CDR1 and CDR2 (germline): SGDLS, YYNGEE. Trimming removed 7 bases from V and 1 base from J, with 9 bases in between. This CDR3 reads CASGRSSYEQYF. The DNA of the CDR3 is TGTGCCAGCGGCAGGTCTTCCTACGAGCAGTACTTC.

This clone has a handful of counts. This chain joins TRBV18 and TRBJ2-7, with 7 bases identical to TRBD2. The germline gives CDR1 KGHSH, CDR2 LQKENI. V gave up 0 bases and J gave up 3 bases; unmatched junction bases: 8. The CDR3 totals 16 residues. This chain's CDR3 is CASSPPRGLAVYEQYF. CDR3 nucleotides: TGTGCCAGCTCACCACCGAGAGGCCTAGCGGTCTACGAGCAGTACTTC.

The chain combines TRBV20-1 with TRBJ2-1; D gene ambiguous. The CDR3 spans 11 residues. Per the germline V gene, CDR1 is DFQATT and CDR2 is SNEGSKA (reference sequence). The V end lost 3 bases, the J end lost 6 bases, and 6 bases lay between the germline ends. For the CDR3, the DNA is TGCAGTGCTAGCCGATCCAATGAGCAGTTCTTC. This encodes CSASRSNEQFF.

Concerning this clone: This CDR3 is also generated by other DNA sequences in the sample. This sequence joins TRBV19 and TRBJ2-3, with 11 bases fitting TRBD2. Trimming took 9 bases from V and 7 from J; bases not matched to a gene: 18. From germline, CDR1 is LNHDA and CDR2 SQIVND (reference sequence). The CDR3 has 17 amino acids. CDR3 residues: CASHPKVLAGGPNTQYF. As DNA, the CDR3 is TGTGCCAGCCACCCGAAGGTGTTAGCGGGGGGGCCTAATACGCAGTATTTT.

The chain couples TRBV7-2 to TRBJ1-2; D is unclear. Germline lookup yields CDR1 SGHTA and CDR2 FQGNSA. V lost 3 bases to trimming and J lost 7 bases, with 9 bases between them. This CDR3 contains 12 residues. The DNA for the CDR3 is TGTGCCAGCAGCTTTATATCCGGTGGCTACACCTTC. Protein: CASSFISGGYTF.

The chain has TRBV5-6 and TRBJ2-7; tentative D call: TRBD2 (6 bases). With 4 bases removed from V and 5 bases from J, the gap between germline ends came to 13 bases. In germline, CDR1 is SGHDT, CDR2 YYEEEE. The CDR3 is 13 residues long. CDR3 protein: CASSQWWRDEQYF. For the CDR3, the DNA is TGTGCCAGCAGCCAATGGTGGAGGGACGAGCAGTACTTC.

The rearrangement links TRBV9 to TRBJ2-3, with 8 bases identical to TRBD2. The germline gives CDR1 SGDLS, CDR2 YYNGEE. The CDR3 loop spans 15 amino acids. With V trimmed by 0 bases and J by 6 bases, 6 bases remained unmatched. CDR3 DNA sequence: TGTGCCAGCAGCGTAGAGAGCGGGAGTTTGGATACGCAGTATTTT. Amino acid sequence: CASSVESGSLDTQYF.

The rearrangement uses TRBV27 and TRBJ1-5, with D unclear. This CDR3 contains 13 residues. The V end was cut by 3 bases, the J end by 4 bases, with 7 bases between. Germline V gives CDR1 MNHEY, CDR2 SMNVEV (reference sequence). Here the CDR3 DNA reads TGTGCCAGCAGTTTGGGTCAGAATCAGCCCCAGCATTTT. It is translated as CASSLGQNQPQHF.

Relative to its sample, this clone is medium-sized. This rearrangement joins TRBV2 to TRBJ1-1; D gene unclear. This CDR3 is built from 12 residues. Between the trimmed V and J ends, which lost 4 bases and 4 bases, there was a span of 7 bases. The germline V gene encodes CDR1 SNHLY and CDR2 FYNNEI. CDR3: CASSVDSTEAFF. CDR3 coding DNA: TGTGCCAGCAGTGTGGATAGCACTGAAGCTTTCTTT.

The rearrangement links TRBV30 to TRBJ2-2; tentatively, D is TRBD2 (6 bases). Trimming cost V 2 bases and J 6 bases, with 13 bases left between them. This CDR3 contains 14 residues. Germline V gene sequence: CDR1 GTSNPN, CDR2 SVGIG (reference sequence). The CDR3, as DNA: TGTGCCTGGAGTAGGAGGGGAACGGCCGGGGAGCTGTTTTTT. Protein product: CAWSRRGTAGELFF.

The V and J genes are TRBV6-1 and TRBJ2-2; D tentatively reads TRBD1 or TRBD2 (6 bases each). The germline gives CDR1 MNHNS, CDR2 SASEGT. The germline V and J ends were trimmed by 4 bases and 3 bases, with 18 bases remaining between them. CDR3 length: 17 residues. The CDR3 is CASSGIKGGLDTGELFF. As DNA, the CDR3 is TGTGCCAGCAGTGGTATAAAGGGGGGCTTGGACACCGGGGAGCTGTTTTTT.

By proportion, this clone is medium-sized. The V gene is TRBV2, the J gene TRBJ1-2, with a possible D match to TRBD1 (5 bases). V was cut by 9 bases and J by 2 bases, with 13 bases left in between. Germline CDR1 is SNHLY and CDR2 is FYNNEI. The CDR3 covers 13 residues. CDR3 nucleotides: TGTGCCAGTCGAGGGACCTGGAACTATGGCTACACCTTC. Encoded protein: CASRGTWNYGYTF. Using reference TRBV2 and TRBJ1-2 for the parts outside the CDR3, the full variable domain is EPEVTQTPSHQVTQMGQEVILRCVPISNHLYFYWYRQILGQKVEFLVSFYNNEISEKSEIFDDQFSVERPDGSNFTLKIRSTKLEDSAMYFCASRGTWNYGYTFGSGTRLTVV.

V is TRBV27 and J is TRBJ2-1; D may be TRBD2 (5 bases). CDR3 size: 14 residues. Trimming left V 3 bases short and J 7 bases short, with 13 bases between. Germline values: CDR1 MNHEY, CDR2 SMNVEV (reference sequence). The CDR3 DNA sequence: TGTGCCAGCAGTTTTGTGGGAGAAAAGAATGAGCAGTTCTTC. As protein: CASSFVGEKNEQFF.

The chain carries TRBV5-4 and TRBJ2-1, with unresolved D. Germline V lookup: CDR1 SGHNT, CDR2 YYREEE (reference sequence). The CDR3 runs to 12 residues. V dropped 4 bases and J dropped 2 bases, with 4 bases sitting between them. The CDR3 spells CASSDTYNEQFF. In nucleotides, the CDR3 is TGTGCCAGCAGCGACACCTACAATGAGCAGTTCTTC.

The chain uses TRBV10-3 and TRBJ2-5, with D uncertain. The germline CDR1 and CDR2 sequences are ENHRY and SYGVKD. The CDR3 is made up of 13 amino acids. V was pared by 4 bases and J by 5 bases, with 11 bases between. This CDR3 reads CAISGVGKETQYF. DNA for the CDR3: TGTGCCATCAGTGGGGTGGGCAAGGAGACCCAGTACTTC.

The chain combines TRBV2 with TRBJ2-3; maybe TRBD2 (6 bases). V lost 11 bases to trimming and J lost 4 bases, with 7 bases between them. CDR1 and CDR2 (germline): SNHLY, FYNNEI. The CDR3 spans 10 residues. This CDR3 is CASGADTQYF. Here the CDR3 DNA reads TGTGCCTCGGGAGCAGATACGCAGTATTTT.

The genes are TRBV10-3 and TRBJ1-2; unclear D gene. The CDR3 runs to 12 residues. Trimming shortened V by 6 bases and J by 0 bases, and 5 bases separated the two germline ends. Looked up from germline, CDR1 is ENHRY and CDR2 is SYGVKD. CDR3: CAIRPSNYGYTF. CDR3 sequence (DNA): TGTGCCATCAGGCCTTCTAACTATGGCTACACCTTC.